One and the same sample provided the 10 T cell receptor beta chains below, sequenced in a study of T cells after yellow fever vaccination. TCRdb re-analysed the 5' RACE reads in MiXCR, keeping a single row per CDR3 protein. The sample has 360,000 or so distinct CDR3 sequences, about 9.9% seen once; the top ten hold around 19%. This specimen was PBMCs, taken on the day of the first yellow fever vaccination. Receptors were obtained from a man younger than 35 who received the YFV17D yellow fever vaccine.

The sample holds many counts of this clonotype. The chain employs TRBV5-1 and TRBJ2-1; tentatively, D is TRBD2 (5 bases). V lost 0 bases and J 5 bases, leaving 12 bases between the germline ends. CDR1 and CDR2 (germline): SGHRS, YFSETQ. This CDR3 has 15 amino acids. CDR3 in DNA: TGCGCCAGCAGCTTGGGTGGACTGGGTAACAATGAGCAGTTCTTC. Amino acid sequence: CASSLGGLGNNEQFF.

The chain has TRBV4-3 and TRBJ1-4, with no clear D. The V gene's germline CDR1 is LGHNA and CDR2 YSLEER. The V end lost 3 bases, the J end lost 0 bases, and 11 bases lay between the germline ends. The CDR3 is 16 amino acids. This CDR3 is CASSHSGRTTNEKLFF. The CDR3 DNA reads as TGCGCCAGCAGCCACTCCGGACGGACAACTAATGAAAAACTGTTTTTT.

This clonotype has more than one count but fewer than ten. The rearrangement joins TRBV18 to TRBJ2-3; D is unclear. CDR1 is KGHSH, CDR2 LQKENI, per germline. CDR3 size: 14 residues. V gave up 4 bases and J gave up 0 bases, with 8 bases separating them. CDR3 DNA sequence: TGTGCCAGCTCACAATCGGACAGCACAGATACGCAGTATTTT. It specifies CASSQSDSTDTQYF.

V and J are TRBV24-1 and TRBJ2-5, with D possibly being TRBD2 (6 bases). The ends were cut back, 4 bases at V and 7 bases at J, with 15 bases in the middle. This CDR3 is 14 amino acids long. Germline V gene data show CDR1 as KGHDR and CDR2 as SFDVKD. The DNA for the CDR3 is TGTGCCACCAGTGAGCCCGACCCAGCGGGGACCCAGTACTTC. Protein product: CATSEPDPAGTQYF.

The chain is built from TRBV20-1 and TRBJ2-1, with 7 bases identical to TRBD2. CDR3 length: 10 amino acids. After removal of 3 bases from V and 10 bases from J, the junction contained 0 bases not matched to a gene. From germline, CDR1 is DFQATT and CDR2 SNEGSKA (reference sequence). CDR3 amino acids: CSARREEQFF. The CDR3 DNA reads as TGCAGTGCTAGGCGGGAGGAGCAGTTCTTC.

The table lists this clonotype with a few counts. The rearrangement links TRBV12-3 or TRBV12-4 to TRBJ2-6; 10 bases fit TRBD2. CDR3 length: 18 amino acids. Trimming removed 7 bases from V and 5 bases from J; junction bases left unmatched: 14. CDR3: CASTPPLAGDLRANVLTF. DNA of the CDR3: TGTGCCAGCACCCCTCCCCTAGCGGGGGACCTTCGGGCCAACGTCCTGACTTTC.

This clonotype was observed a handful of times. V gene TRBV7-9 combines with J gene TRBJ2-4; the D gene is possibly TRBD2 (5 bases). Germline loops: CDR1 SEHNR, CDR2 FQNEAQ (reference sequence). The CDR3 has 12 amino acids. V lost 1 base, J lost 11 bases, and 9 bases lay in between. The CDR3: CASSLVEGLQYF. CDR3 DNA sequence: TGTGCCAGCAGCTTAGTAGAGGGCCTTCAGTACTTC.

A few counts support this clonotype. The chain is built from TRBV5-1 and TRBJ2-1; possibly TRBD1 for D (6 bases). Trimming pared 4 bases from V and 4 bases from J, leaving 21 bases between. The CDR3 has 17 residues. Germline values: CDR1 SGHRS, CDR2 YFSETQ. CDR3: CASSDKADRPFYNEQFF. The CDR3 DNA reads as TGCGCCAGCAGCGACAAAGCAGACAGGCCCTTTTACAATGAGCAGTTCTTC.

This clonotype was seen a few times. The rearrangement uses TRBV4-1 and TRBJ2-1; 7 bases agree with TRBD2. Looked up from germline, CDR1 is MGHRA and CDR2 is YSYEKL. Trimming removed 8 bases from V and 5 bases from J; junction bases left unmatched: 9. CDR3 length equals 14 residues. CDR3 coding DNA: TGCGCCAGCGGAGGGAGGGTAGGAGACAATGAGCAGTTCTTC. This codes for CASGGRVGDNEQFF.

This clonotype was detected only a few times. The rearrangement links TRBV7-2 to TRBJ2-7, with D perhaps TRBD1 (5 bases). Trimming took off 3 bases at V and 7 bases at J, with 13 bases between the two ends. The CDR3 is 13 residues long. Germline CDR1 reads SGHTA; CDR2 reads FQGNSA. DNA of the CDR3: TGTGCCAGCAGCTTCAGGGTCACTGGGGAGCAGTACTTC. Translated, it gives CASSFRVTGEQYF.